These T cell receptor beta chains were read from a single sample in a study of T and B cells in COVID-19 patients. Via MiXCR, TCRdb re-called the multiplex PCR reads, giving one row per CDR3 protein. The sample comprises around 5,700 distinct CDR3 sequences, 25% to 35% of which are singletons, and approximately 15% rests with the top ten. The sample comprised blood. The receptors come from a human donor with active COVID-19. Each CDR3 is given with its conserved first and last residue. A D gene is named only where the DNA matches it firmly. Clone size is given for some rows only: seen once, a few or many times, or a class if the clone is expanded.

clone size | J gene | V gene | CDR3 length | D gene | CDR3 protein | CDR3 DNA
medium-sized | TRBJ2-7 | TRBV5-4 | 14 | - | CAVSDRFNSYEQYF | TGTGCCGTTTCAGACAGATTTAACTCCTACGAGCAGTACTTC
large | TRBJ2-5 | TRBV11-1 | 16 | TRBD2 | CASSLDPSGSRETQYF | TGTGCCAGCAGCTTAGACCCTAGCGGGAGTCGAGAGACCCAGTACTTC
few | TRBJ2-4 | TRBV10-3 | 15 | - | CAISEGGPLKNIQYF | TGTGCCATCAGTGAAGGCGGTCCCCTCAAAAACATTCAGTACTTC
- | TRBJ2-3 | TRBV24-1 | 15 | - | CATSDARTVPDTQYF | TGTGCCACCAGTGATGCCCGGACTGTACCAGATACGCAGTATTTT
- | TRBJ1-6 | TRBV7-2 | 15 | - | CASSLAPAGNSPLHF | TGTGCCAGCAGCTTAGCACCCGCAGGGAATTCACCCCTCCACTTT
medium-sized | TRBJ2-6 | TRBV7-6 | 14 | - | CASSSRAGANVLTF | TGTGCCAGCAGTTCCAGAGCTGGGGCCAACGTCCTGACTTTC
medium-sized | TRBJ2-2 | TRBV15 | 13 | - | CATSRPPSGELFF | TGTGCCACCAGCAGGCCCCCCTCCGGGGAGCTGTTTTTT
- | TRBJ2-4 | TRBV20-1 | 16 | - | CSARGGADLAKNIQYF | TGCAGTGCTAGAGGGGGAGCGGATCTAGCCAAAAACATTCAGTACTTC
large | TRBJ1-2 | TRBV5-6 | 15 | - | CASSLEWGENYGYTF | TGTGCCAGCAGCTTGGAGTGGGGTGAAAACTATGGCTACACCTTC
- | TRBJ1-5 | TRBV28 | 14 | TRBD1 | CASSLGRGRQPQHF | TGTGCCAGCAGTTTGGGAAGGGGGCGACAGCCCCAGCATTTT
many | TRBJ2-1 | TRBV5-6 | 16 | TRBD2 | CASSLKLAGAYNEQFF | TGTGCCAGCAGCTTGAAGCTAGCGGGAGCCTACAATGAGCAGTTCTTC
medium-sized | TRBJ2-6 | TRBV12-3/TRBV12-4 | 14 | - | CASSLGSGANVLTF | TGTGCCAGCAGTTTGGGCTCTGGGGCCAACGTCCTGACTTTC
large | TRBJ2-1 | TRBV29-1 | 14 | TRBD2 | CSVGGGGSYNEQFF | TGCAGCGTTGGTGGGGGAGGGTCTTACAATGAGCAGTTCTTC
- | TRBJ2-1 | TRBV5-5 | 17 | TRBD2 | CASSFGLAGVGYNEQFF | TGCGCCAGCAGCTTTGGACTAGCGGGAGTGGGTTACAATGAGCAGTTCTTC
- | TRBJ2-7 | TRBV6-2/TRBV6-3 | 14 | TRBD2 | CASSVLAGVGEQYF | TGTGCCAGCAGTGTTCTAGCGGGAGTAGGAGAGCAGTACTTC
few | TRBJ2-3 | TRBV24-1 | 14 | - | CATSAEGLTDTQYF | TGTGCCACCAGTGCAGAGGGTCTCACAGATACGCAGTATTTT
many | TRBJ2-3 | TRBV7-9 | 16 | TRBD2 | CASSQGLAGGPDTQYF | TGTGCCAGCAGCCAGGGCCTAGCGGGAGGGCCGGATACGCAGTATTTT
medium-sized | TRBJ2-3 | TRBV12-3/TRBV12-4 | 15 | - | CASSPRGTSTDTQYF | TGTGCCAGCAGCCCACGAGGTACTAGCACAGATACGCAGTATTTT
- | TRBJ2-3 | TRBV6-5 | 17 | TRBD2 | CASSEAMTSGRGDTQYF | TGTGCCAGCAGTGAAGCGATGACTAGCGGGAGGGGAGATACGCAGTATTTT
medium-sized | TRBJ1-1 | TRBV27 | 12 | - | CASRGLNTEAFF | TGTGCCAGCCGGGGCCTTAACACTGAAGCTTTCTTT
few | TRBJ1-1 | TRBV7-2 | 18 | TRBD1 | CASSHGRDRGFANTEAFF | TGTGCCAGCAGTCACGGTCGGGACAGGGGATTTGCGAACACTGAAGCTTTCTTT
once | TRBJ2-1 | TRBV28 | 15 | TRBD1 | CASSLGTGRYNEQFF | TGTGCCAGCAGTTTAGGGACAGGGAGGTACAATGAGCAGTTCTTC
- | TRBJ2-1 | TRBV7-9 | 14 | TRBD2 | CASSPPGGWNEQFF | TGTGCCAGCAGCCCCCCGGGGGGGTGGAATGAGCAGTTCTTC
medium-sized | TRBJ2-1 | TRBV29-1 | 12 | - | CSVLTSYNEQFF | TGCAGCGTCCTGACCTCCTACAATGAGCAGTTCTTC
- | TRBJ2-1 | TRBV5-1 | 16 | TRBD1 | CASRRTGASSYNEQFF | TGTGCCAGCAGGAGGACAGGAGCCTCCTCCTACAATGAGCAGTTCTTC